A selection of T cell receptor beta chains follows, all from one sample in a study of blood T cell repertoires in COVID-19. Profiling relied on immunoSEQ multiplex PCR, and the TCRdb table lists in-frame clones only, not all of them. The sample has approximately 150,000 clones; 65% to 90% are singletons. Sequencing was done on a sample of peripheral blood. The receptors derive from a man aged 65-85 years with acute or convalescent COVID-19. Both conserved end residues are part of each CDR3. Fields, in order: D gene, clone size, V gene, J gene, CDR3 DNA, CDR3 protein. A D gene is named only where the DNA matches it firmly. The size entry is marked missing in some rows and otherwise reads once, few, many or a size class.

TRBD1,NA,TRBV7-9,TRBJ1-4,TGTGCCAGCAGCTTAGCCCAGGGGGCGTATAATGAAAAACTGTTTTTT,CASSLAQGAYNEKLFF
TRBD1,NA,TRBV24-1,TRBJ2-7,TGTGCCACCAGTGATCCAACCCGGGACAGGGCCTACGAGCAGTACTTC,CATSDPTRDRAYEQYF
TRBD1,once,TRBV28,TRBJ2-2,TGTGCCAGCAGTTTGGCACAGGGGGCGCGTGGGGAGCTGTTTTTT,CASSLAQGARGELFF
NA,NA,TRBV2,TRBJ2-2,TGTGCCAGCCGCGGGACTGTCAACACCGGGGAGCTGTTTTTT,CASRGTVNTGELFF
NA,NA,TRBV7-9,TRBJ2-1,TGTGCCAGCAGCCTTCTAGCGACCTACAATGAGCAGTTCTTC,CASSLLATYNEQFF
NA,once,TRBV6-6,TRBJ1-2,TGTGCCAGCAGCCGGGGATTGACAGGCCTCTATGGCTACACCTTC,CASSRGLTGLYGYTF
NA,NA,TRBV18,TRBJ2-2,TGTGCCAGCTCACCACCCAGGGACACCGGGGAGCTGTTTTTT,CASSPPRDTGELFF
NA,NA,TRBV7-2,TRBJ1-1,TGTGCCAGCAGCTTAGTTGGTGGGCCGAACACTGAAGCTTTCTTT,CASSLVGGPNTEAFF
NA,NA,TRBV5-1,TRBJ2-4,TGCGCCAGCAGCATTGGGGGTAGCGGTTTCGGAAACATTCAGTACTTC,CASSIGGSGFGNIQYF
NA,once,TRBV10-3,TRBJ2-7,TGTGCCATTTCTCCGGGACTGATCCTTAGGGAGCAGTACTTC,CAISPGLILREQYF
NA,NA,TRBV21-1,TRBJ2-3,TGTGCCAGCAGCAAAGAAAGCGGGAGGTTCCCAGATACGCAGTATTTT,CASSKESGRFPDTQYF
TRBD2,once,TRBV5-4,TRBJ2-1,TGTGCCAGCAGCTTGGGACTAGCGGGAGTTAATGAGCAGTTCTTC,CASSLGLAGVNEQFF
NA,few,TRBV6-2/TRBV6-3,TRBJ2-2,TGTGCCAGCAGTTACTCGAGGGACACCGGGGAGCTGTTTTTT,CASSYSRDTGELFF
NA,NA,TRBV19,TRBJ2-2,TGTGCCAGTAGCCCCGGGGTCACCGGGGAGCTGTTTTTT,CASSPGVTGELFF
NA,NA,TRBV21-1,TRBJ2-3,TGTGCCAGCAGCAACGCCTTGGACAGTCACACAGATACGCAGTATTTT,CASSNALDSHTDTQYF
TRBD2,once,TRBV11-3,TRBJ2-1,TGTGCCAGCAGCTTAGTAGGCGGGAGGGGAGTGCAGTTCTTC,CASSLVGGRGVQFF
TRBD2,NA,TRBV5-1,TRBJ2-3,TGCGCCAGCAGCGATGGACTAGCGGGAGTAAGTCCCTACACAGATACGCAGTATTTT,CASSDGLAGVSPYTDTQYF
NA,NA,TRBV7-7,TRBJ2-2,TGTGCTAGCAGCCCACCCGGAGAGGGCAACGGGGAGCTGTTTTTT,CASSPPGEGNGELFF
TRBD2,NA,TRBV2,TRBJ2-3,TGTGCCAGCAGTGAAGCGGGGCTAGCGGGAGCTGATACGCAGTATTTT,CASSEAGLAGADTQYF
TRBD1,NA,TRBV6-6,TRBJ2-7,TGTGCCAGCAGATCATCTGGGACAGGGGCGGGATACGAGCAGTACTTC,CASRSSGTGAGYEQYF
NA,NA,TRBV27,TRBJ2-5,TGTGCCAGCAGTTTATTGGGGGCGCAGGAGACCCAGTACTTC,CASSLLGAQETQYF
TRBD1,NA,TRBV28,TRBJ2-1,TGTGCCAGCAGTCACGACAGGGGGGGGACTGCTAATGAGCAGTTCTTC,CASSHDRGGTANEQFF
NA,NA,TRBV13,TRBJ1-1,TGTGCCAGCAGCGACGCAGGGGTGTCCACTGAAGCTTTCTTT,CASSDAGVSTEAFF
TRBD2,NA,TRBV15,TRBJ2-2,TGTGCCACCAGCAATAGGGCTAGCGGGAGTACCGGGGAGCTGGTTTTT,CATSNRASGSTGELVF
NA,NA,TRBV24-1,TRBJ2-2,TGTGCCACCAGTGGCGCCGGGGAGCTGTTTTTT,CATSGAGELFF
TRBD2,NA,TRBV5-4,TRBJ2-2,TGTGCCAGCAGCTCCGTAGCGGGAACCGGGGAGCTGTTTTTT,CASSSVAGTGELFF
NA,NA,TRBV5-1,TRBJ2-1,TGCGCCAGCAGCTCGAGGACAGGAGGGACAAATGAGCAGTTCTTC,CASSSRTGGTNEQFF
TRBD2,NA,TRBV6-5,TRBJ2-1,TGTGCCAGCAGTTACTCGACTAGCTATGAGCAGTTCTTC,CASSYSTSYEQFF
NA,NA,TRBV5-1,TRBJ2-2,TGCGCCAGCAGCTTGGAGGGGAGGTCAGACACCGGGGAGCTGTTTTTT,CASSLEGRSDTGELFF
TRBD1,NA,TRBV27,TRBJ1-5,TGTGCCAGCAGTTCCGGGACAGGCGGCAATCAGCCCCAGCATTTT,CASSSGTGGNQPQHF
NA,NA,TRBV6-5,TRBJ2-3,TGTGCCAGCTCGAGGGGACTCGGAAGCACAGATACGCAGTATTTT,CASSRGLGSTDTQYF
NA,NA,TRBV19,TRBJ2-3,TGTGCCAGTAGTATAGAAGGGAGTAGCATCGCAGATACGCAGTATTTT,CASSIEGSSIADTQYF
NA,NA,TRBV3-1/TRBV3-2,TRBJ2-2,TGTGCCAGCAGCCGGGACTCAGCAATAAACACCGGGGAGCTGTTTTTT,CASSRDSAINTGELFF
TRBD2,NA,TRBV6-6,TRBJ2-7,TGTGCCAGCAGTTCCGGGACTAGCGGCATCGAGCAGTACTTC,CASSSGTSGIEQYF
TRBD1,NA,TRBV5-1,TRBJ1-3,TGCGCCAGCAGCTTGGGACAGGGGGCGGCAGGAAACACCATATATTTT,CASSLGQGAAGNTIYF
NA,NA,TRBV29-1,TRBJ1-4,TGCAGCGTTGAAGATCGGGACAAAGGACATGAAAAACTGTTTTTT,CSVEDRDKGHEKLFF
TRBD2,NA,TRBV7-9,TRBJ2-7,TGTGCCAGCACCTTAGGGACTAGCGGGCACTCCTACGAGCAGTACTTC,CASTLGTSGHSYEQYF
TRBD1,NA,TRBV7-2,TRBJ1-4,TGTGCCAGCAGCCTCAACAGGGGAACTGAAAAACTGTTTTTT,CASSLNRGTEKLFF
NA,once,TRBV5-8,TRBJ2-1,TGTGCCAGCAGCTTGGTGCGTATGCAGGGGACATTCTACAATGAGCAGTTCTTC,CASSLVRMQGTFYNEQFF
NA,NA,TRBV5-1,TRBJ2-3,TGCGCCAGCAGCTCTCTTTTAGCGGCGGATACGCAGTATTTT,CASSSLLAADTQYF
TRBD2,NA,TRBV7-9,TRBJ2-1,TGTGCCAGCAGCTTCAGCGGGAGTTACAATGAGCAGTTCTTC,CASSFSGSYNEQFF
NA,NA,TRBV10-1,TRBJ1-4,TGCGCCAGCTGCCGCACAGAGACAGAGGTATCAACTAATGAAAAACTGTTTTTT,CASCRTETEVSTNEKLFF
NA,NA,TRBV19,TRBJ1-5,TGTGCCAGTAGTATAGATTCCTCAGGGAACAATCAGCCCCAGCATTTT,CASSIDSSGNNQPQHF
NA,NA,TRBV7-2,TRBJ2-1,TGTGCCAGCAGCTTCGGGAGAACCAGTTACAATGAGCAGTTCTTC,CASSFGRTSYNEQFF
NA,NA,TRBV5-8,TRBJ2-3,TGTGCCAGCAGCTCGGACAGCTCTAGCACAGATACGCAGTATTTT,CASSSDSSSTDTQYF
NA,few,TRBV27,TRBJ1-2,TGTGCCAGCAGTTTCCTCACAGAGATCTACAACTATGGCTACACCTTC,CASSFLTEIYNYGYTF
TRBD2,many,TRBV3-1/TRBV3-2,TRBJ2-5,TGTGCCAGCAGCCGCGCCCTAAGCGGGAGTCAAGAGACCCAGTACTTC,CASSRALSGSQETQYF
TRBD2,NA,TRBV30,TRBJ2-1,TGTGCCTGGAGTGTACAACTAGCGGGAGACAATGAGCAGTTCTTC,CAWSVQLAGDNEQFF
NA,NA,TRBV27,TRBJ2-7,TGTGCCAGCAGTTTTCGGAGCGCCCCTTTCATCGACGAGCAGTACTTC,CASSFRSAPFIDEQYF
NA,NA,TRBV5-1,TRBJ1-5,TGCGCCAGCAGCCTCAATGGGGCAGGCCATCAGCCCCAGCATTTT,CASSLNGAGHQPQHF
TRBD1,NA,TRBV28,TRBJ1-1,TGTGCCAGCACCGGACAGGACAAAATTCCCACTGAAGCTTTCTTT,CASTGQDKIPTEAFF
NA,once,TRBV6-2/TRBV6-3,TRBJ2-1,TGTGCCAGCACCCCTTGGGGGCGCTTCTCCTACAATGAGCAGTTCTTC,CASTPWGRFSYNEQFF